Listed here is a single T cell receptor (beta chain). Its specificity is unknown. The data derive from a study of response to subunit inactivated influenza vaccine. Per the germline V gene, CDR1 is SGHVS and CDR2 is FQNEAQ. V gave up 5 bases and J gave up 7 bases; unmatched junction bases: 5. There are 13 residues in the CDR3. TCRdb processed the RT-PCR reads anew with MiXCR; each CDR3 protein has one entry. This table has 500,000 to 600,000 distinct CDR3 sequences, approximately 7.7% appearing once. Study observations and caveats: Authors suggested each seasonal flu vaccination may recruit only limited numbers of new T cells.

The rearrangement uses TRBV7-8 and TRBJ2-1, with 7 bases lining up with TRBD1. Sequenced here: PBMCs from blood, sampled around 2 years after vaccination. The receptor comes from a man between 50 and 69 years old who received an inactivated influenza vaccine. DNA of the CDR3: TGTGCCAGCAGCCCTCGACAGGGAAATGAGCAGTTCTTC. Amino acids: CASSPRQGNEQFF.